The 12 T cell receptor beta chains in this list originate from one sample, sequenced in a study of T cells in Graves' hyperthyroidism and ophthalmopathy. There were TCR beta CDR3 regions amplified from RNA transcripts. HTBI primers were employed in a first-round RT-PCR of the TCR CDR3. TCRdb itself ran the multiplex PCR reads through MiXCR, one entry per CDR3 protein. This table holds about 660,000 distinct CDR3 sequences, roughly 46% found once. The source material was peripheral blood or thyroid tissue (not recorded which). The source of these receptors is an adult man with Graves' disease, either hyperthyroidism or ophthalmopathy (not recorded which).

The CDR3 region has the DNA TGTGCCAGCAGCCCTCCGGGACCGAAGGGAGCTTTCTTT. Translated, it gives CASSPPGPKGAFF. The chain has TRBV14 and TRBJ1-1; TRBD1 might be the D (5 bases). The CDR3 runs to 13 residues. Between the trimmed V and J ends, which lost 4 bases and 10 bases, there was a span of 16 bases. Germline CDR1 reads SGHDN; CDR2 reads FVKESK.

In the case of this clonotype: Given the absence of the conserved phenylalanine or tryptophan at the CDR3 end, a read error is likely. The DNA is omitted, as the CDR3 cannot be located on it reliably, and the CDR3 follows TCRdb's listing. The chain links TRBV7-9 to TRBJ1-4. Germline CDR1 SEHNR, CDR2 FQNEAQ (reference sequence). The CDR3 has 8 amino acids, counting both end residues. The chain's CDR3 is CASSLSGI.

This clonotype was observed many times. The chain uses TRBV20-1 and TRBJ1-5; D remains unclear. Trimming took 0 bases from V and 3 from J, leaving 3 bases between them. Germline V lookup: CDR1 DFQATT, CDR2 SNEGSKA (reference sequence). CDR3 size: 12 residues. The CDR3 DNA follows: TGCAGTGCTAGAGAGGACAATCAGCCCCAGCATTTT. Encoded protein: CSAREDNQPQHF.

The J gene is TRBJ1-5, the V gene TRBV20-1; 7 bases are shared with TRBD1. The CDR3 runs to 14 residues. J was trimmed by 9 bases and V by 5 bases; bases with no gene match: 13. Germline CDR1 reads DFQATT; CDR2 reads SNEGSKA (reference sequence). CDR3 in amino acids: CSAHTGVQGSPQHF. The CDR3 DNA reads as TGCAGTGCTCATACAGGGGTCCAGGGTTCGCCCCAGCATTTT.

Written as DNA, the CDR3 is TGCGCCAGCAGCATACGAGGACAGGGGAGCACTGAAGCTTTCTTT. This translates into CASSIRGQGSTEAFF. The chain employs TRBV5-1 and TRBJ1-1; 9 positions match TRBD1. The germline V gene has CDR1 SGHRS and CDR2 YFSETQ. With V trimmed by 4 bases and J by 4 bases, 8 bases remained unmatched. This CDR3 spans 15 amino acids.

V gene TRBV19 combines with J gene TRBJ1-1, with a tentative D call TRBD1 (6 bases). CDR3 length: 15 residues. V was pared by 5 bases and J by 4 bases, with 17 bases between. Germline V gene data show CDR1 as LNHDA and CDR2 as SQIVND (reference sequence). The CDR3 loop reads CASSSGEISGTEAFF. The CDR3 bases are TGTGCCAGTAGTTCAGGGGAGATTAGCGGCACTGAAGCTTTCTTT.

This clonotype was counted ten times or more. The rearrangement joins TRBV29-1 to TRBJ1-1, with D uncertain. From germline, CDR1 is SQVTM and CDR2 ANQGSEA. V was trimmed by 4 bases and J by 3 bases, leaving 6 bases between them. The CDR3 loop spans 11 amino acids. The CDR3 region is CSVVRDTEAFF. The CDR3 DNA follows: TGCAGCGTTGTTAGGGACACTGAAGCTTTCTTT.

The chain uses TRBV11-2 and TRBJ1-4; a possible D gene is TRBD1 (5 bases). The CDR3 spans 14 residues. The germline gives CDR1 SGHAT, CDR2 FQNNGV. V lost 3 bases to trimming and J lost 8 bases, with 13 bases between them. The CDR3 here is CASSFTGTSEKLFF. CDR3 DNA: TGTGCCAGCAGCTTTACCGGGACTTCCGAAAAACTGTTTTTT.

J is TRBJ2-7 and V is TRBV2; 9 bases agree with TRBD2. V gave up 6 bases and J gave up 5 bases; unmatched junction bases: 11. Germline V gives CDR1 SNHLY, CDR2 FYNNEI. The CDR3 loop spans 15 amino acids. CDR3 nucleotides: TGTGCCAGCAGCACCTTAGCGGGAGTGGACCACGAGCAGTACTTC. Translating it yields CASSTLAGVDHEQYF.

This clonotype came up a few times. The chain links TRBV14 to TRBJ1-2; D is uncertain. CDR3 size: 12 residues. V was pared by 0 bases and J by 7 bases, with 6 bases between. The germline V gene has CDR1 SGHDN and CDR2 FVKESK. CDR3 amino acids: CASSQDWGGYTF. In DNA, the CDR3 is TGTGCCAGCAGCCAAGATTGGGGTGGCTACACCTTC.

Ten or more counts support this clonotype. The chain links TRBV7-8 to TRBJ1-1; D is ambiguous. CDR3 length equals 16 residues. Germline values: CDR1 SGHVS, CDR2 FQNEAQ. The V gene lost 2 bases and the J gene lost 0 bases, with 13 bases spanning the gap. In DNA, the CDR3 is TGTGCCAGCAGCTTATCATCGGCGGGGATGAACACTGAAGCTTTCTTT. It encodes CASSLSSAGMNTEAFF.

This clonotype occurred once. V is TRBV7-8 and J is TRBJ2-5; TRBD1 agrees at 7 bases. V shed 7 bases, J shed 0 bases, and the junction held 11 bases outside the gene matches. The CDR3 covers 16 residues. Germline V gene data show CDR1 as SGHVS and CDR2 as FQNEAQ. CDR3 amino acids: CASISDRAWYQETQYF. CDR3 sequence (DNA): TGTGCCAGCATCAGCGACAGGGCTTGGTACCAAGAGACCCAGTACTTC.